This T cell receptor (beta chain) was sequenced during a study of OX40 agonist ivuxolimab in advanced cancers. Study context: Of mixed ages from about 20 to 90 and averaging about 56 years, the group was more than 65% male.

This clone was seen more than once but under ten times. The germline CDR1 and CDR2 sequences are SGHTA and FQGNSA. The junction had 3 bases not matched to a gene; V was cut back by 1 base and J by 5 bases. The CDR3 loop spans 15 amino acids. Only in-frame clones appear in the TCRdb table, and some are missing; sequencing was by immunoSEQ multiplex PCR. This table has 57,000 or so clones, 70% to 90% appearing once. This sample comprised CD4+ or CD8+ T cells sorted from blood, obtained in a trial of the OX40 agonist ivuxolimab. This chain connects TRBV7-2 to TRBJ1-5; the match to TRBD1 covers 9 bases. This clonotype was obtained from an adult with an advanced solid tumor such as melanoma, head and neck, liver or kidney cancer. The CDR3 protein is CASSLGDRAHQPQHF. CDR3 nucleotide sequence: TGTGCCAGCAGCTTAGGGGACAGGGCGCATCAGCCCCAGCATTTT.